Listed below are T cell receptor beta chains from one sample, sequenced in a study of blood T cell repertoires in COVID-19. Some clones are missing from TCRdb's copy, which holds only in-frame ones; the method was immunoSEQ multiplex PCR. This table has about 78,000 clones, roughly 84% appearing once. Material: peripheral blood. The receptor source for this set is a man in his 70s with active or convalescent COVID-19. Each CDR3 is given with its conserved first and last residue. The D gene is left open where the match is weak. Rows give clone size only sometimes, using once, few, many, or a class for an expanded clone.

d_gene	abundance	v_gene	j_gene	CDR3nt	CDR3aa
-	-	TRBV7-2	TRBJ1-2	TGTGCCAGCAGCTTAACGCAGGGCGGCTATGGCTACACCTTC	CASSLTQGGYGYTF
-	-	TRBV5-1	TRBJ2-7	TGCGCCAGCAGCTTGGTAGCGTACGAGCAGTACTTC	CASSLVAYEQYF
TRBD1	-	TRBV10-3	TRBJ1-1	TGTGCCATCACCAGGACAGGGGGCGCGGGCACTGAAGCTTTCTTT	CAITRTGGAGTEAFF
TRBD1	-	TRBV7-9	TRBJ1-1	TGTGCCAGCAGCTCAGGGGGTATGACTGAAGCTTTCTTT	CASSSGGMTEAFF
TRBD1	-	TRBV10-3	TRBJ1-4	TGTGCCACCGGGACAGGAGGACACGAAGAAAAACTGTTTTTT	CATGTGGHEEKLFF
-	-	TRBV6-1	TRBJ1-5	TGTGCCAGCAGTGAAGCCAGACATTCGACCTTGAATCAGCCCCAGCATTTT	CASSEARHSTLNQPQHF
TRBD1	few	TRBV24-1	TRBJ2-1	TGTGCCACCAGTGAGACAGGGGGCCCTTACAATGAGCAGTTCTTC	CATSETGGPYNEQFF
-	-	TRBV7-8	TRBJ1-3	TGTGCCAGCAGCTTAGTAGGGGCCTCTGGAAACACCATATATTTT	CASSLVGASGNTIYF
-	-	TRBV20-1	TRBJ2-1	TGCAGTGCTAGTCCTAGTTTACTCTACAATGAGCAGTTCTTC	CSASPSLLYNEQFF
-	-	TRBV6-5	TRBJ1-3	TGTGCCAGCAGTTACTCGATTTGGCGGGGGCTACACACCATATATTTT	CASSYSIWRGLHTIYF
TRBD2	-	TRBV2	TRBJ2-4	TGTGCCAGCAGTGAAATGCGGGAGGTAGTAGGATACTTC	CASSEMREVVGYF
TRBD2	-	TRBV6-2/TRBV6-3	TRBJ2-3	TGTGCCAGCAGTTTCCGGCTGACTAGCGGGGGAAGCACAGATACGCAGTATTTT	CASSFRLTSGGSTDTQYF
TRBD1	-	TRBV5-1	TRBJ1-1	TGCGCCAGGGTCCACGACAGGGGGCTTTTGTACACTGAAGCTTTCTTT	CARVHDRGLLYTEAFF
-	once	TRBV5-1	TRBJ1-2	TGCGCCAGCAGCTTGGATGCCGGGAACTATGGCTACACCTTC	CASSLDAGNYGYTF
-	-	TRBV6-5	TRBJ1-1	TGTGCCAGCAGTTACTGGCTGGGTTCGGGTGAAGCTTTCTTT	CASSYWLGSGEAFF
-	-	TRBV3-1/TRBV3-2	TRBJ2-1	TGTGCCAGCAGCCAAGATGGGGGCAGGCATAATGAGCAGTTCTTC	CASSQDGGRHNEQFF
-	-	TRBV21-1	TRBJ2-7	TGTGCCAGCAGCACCCTAGCGCTCCCCTACGAGCAGTACTTC	CASSTLALPYEQYF
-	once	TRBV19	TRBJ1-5	TGTGCCAGTGATTCGACAGGCCAGCCCCAGCATTTT	CASDSTGQPQHF
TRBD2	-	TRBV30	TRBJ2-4	TGTGCCTGGAGAGAATCGGGACTACACATTCAGTACTTC	CAWRESGLHIQYF
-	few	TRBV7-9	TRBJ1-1	TGTGCCAGCAGCTTGGCGACAGGTCCTACCTTCATGAACACTGAAGCTTTCTTT	CASSLATGPTFMNTEAFF
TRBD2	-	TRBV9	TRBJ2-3	TGTGCCAGCAGCGTAGGGACTAGCGGTACAGATACGCAGTATTTT	CASSVGTSGTDTQYF
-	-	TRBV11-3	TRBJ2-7	TGTGCCAGCAGCCCTACTGGTCTCTCCTACGAGCAGTACTTC	CASSPTGLSYEQYF
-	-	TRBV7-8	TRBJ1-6	TGTGCCAGCAGCTTAGTTTCGGGGAGCTCCTATAATTCACCCCTCCACTTT	CASSLVSGSSYNSPLHF
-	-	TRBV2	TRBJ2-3	TGTGCCAGCAGTGCGGGGGATACGCAGTATTTT	CASSAGDTQYF
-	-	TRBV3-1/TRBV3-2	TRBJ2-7	TGTGCCAGCAGCCAAGAGGCGGGAACCTACGAGCAGTACTTC	CASSQEAGTYEQYF
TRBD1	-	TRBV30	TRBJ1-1	TGTGCCTGGAGTGTACTACAGGGGGCGGGTGAAGCTTTCTTT	CAWSVLQGAGEAFF
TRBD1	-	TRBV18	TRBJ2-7	TGTGCCAGCTCACCAATCCGGGACAGGGGTACCGAGCAGTACTTC	CASSPIRDRGTEQYF
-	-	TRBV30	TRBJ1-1	TGTGCCTGGAACCAGGCGTGGGCGATGAACACTGAAGCTTTCTTT	CAWNQAWAMNTEAFF
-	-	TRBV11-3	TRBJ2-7	TGTGCCAGCAGCTTAGGAGTGGGCAGTCTCACCTACGAGCAGTACTTC	CASSLGVGSLTYEQYF
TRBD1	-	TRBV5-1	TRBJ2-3	TGCGCCAGCAGCTTGGTAGGGGACAGAAGCACAGATACGCAGTATTTT	CASSLVGDRSTDTQYF
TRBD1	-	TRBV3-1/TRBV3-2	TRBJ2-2	TGTGCCAGCAGCCAACTTTCGCCGGGACAGGGAGGGGAGCTGTTTTTT	CASSQLSPGQGGELFF
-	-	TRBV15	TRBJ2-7	TGTGCCACCAGCAGAGGAGGGTCGTACTACGAGCAGTACTTC	CATSRGGSYYEQYF
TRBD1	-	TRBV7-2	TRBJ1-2	TGTGCCAGCAGCTTACAGGGGGCTTTAGGCTACACCTTC	CASSLQGALGYTF
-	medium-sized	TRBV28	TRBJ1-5	TGTGCCAGCAGTCCCACGGGGCAGCCCCAGCATTTT	CASSPTGQPQHF
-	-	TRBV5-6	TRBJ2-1	TGTGCCAGCAGCCCGTCGGACAGCGTCACGGGGTTCTTC	CASSPSDSVTGFF
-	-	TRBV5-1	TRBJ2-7	TGCGCCAGCAGCCCCCGAGGGCAGGCAAACTACGAGCAGTACTTC	CASSPRGQANYEQYF
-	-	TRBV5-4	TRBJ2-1	TGTGCCAGCACCCCACCCTTGAACACGGGATCCTACAATGAGCAGTTCTTC	CASTPPLNTGSYNEQFF
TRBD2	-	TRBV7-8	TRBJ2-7	TGTGCCAGCAGTCGGGAGGGTAGTGGCTACGAGCAGTACTTC	CASSREGSGYEQYF
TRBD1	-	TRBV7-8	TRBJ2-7	TGTGCCAGCAGCCTAGGGACAGGGGGGTTCTACGAGCAGTACTTC	CASSLGTGGFYEQYF
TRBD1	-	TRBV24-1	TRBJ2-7	TGTGCCACCGGAACAGGGGGACGCGAGCAGTACTTC	CATGTGGREQYF
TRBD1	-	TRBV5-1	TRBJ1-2	TGCGCCAGCAGCTTCCGACAGGGGGCTAACTATGGCTACACCTTC	CASSFRQGANYGYTF
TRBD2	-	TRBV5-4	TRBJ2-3	TGTGCCAGCACCCCCGGGGGGTACGGGGATACGCAGTATTTT	CASTPGGYGDTQYF
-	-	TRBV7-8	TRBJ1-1	TGTGCCAGCAGCCAAATTGTTCCGGGGGAAGCTTTCTTT	CASSQIVPGEAFF
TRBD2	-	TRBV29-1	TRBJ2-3	TGCAGCGTTGAAAGCGGGGGCACAGATACGCAGTATTTT	CSVESGGTDTQYF
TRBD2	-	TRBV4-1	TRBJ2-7	TGCGCCAGCAGCCCAGACGGGGGGAGGGACCCGTCGACCTACGAGCAGTACTTC	CASSPDGGRDPSTYEQYF
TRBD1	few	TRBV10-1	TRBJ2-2	TGCGCCAGCAGTTGGGGGACAGGGGGTACCGGGGAGCTGTTTTTT	CASSWGTGGTGELFF